Described below is a single TCR beta chain sequence and its context. The record originates from a study of PD-1 blockade in classical Hodgkin lymphoma. The table came from immunoSEQ multiplex PCR; TCRdb's copy has only in-frame clones and leaves some out. This sample has about 18,000 clones; 79% occur once, and the top ten carry around 17%. Each and every patient relapsed after autologous stem cell transplantation, and patients got differing brentuximab vedotin exposure. The CDR3 totals 15 residues. V lost 2 bases, J lost 5 bases, and 6 bases stayed unmatched. Germline-derived CDR1 and CDR2 are MGHRA and YSYEKL.

The receptor was isolated from a human donor with classical Hodgkin lymphoma. The sequences come from peripheral blood mononuclear cells (PBMCs), collected before the second cycle of nivolumab. The J gene is TRBJ2-7, the V gene TRBV4-1, with 10 bases that match TRBD1. CDR3 sequence: CASSQPGQGRDEQYF. Written as DNA, the CDR3 is TGCGCCAGCAGCCAACCGGGACAGGGGAGGGACGAGCAGTACTTC.